The T cell receptor (beta chain) described here comes from a study of preoperative IRX-2 immunotherapy in early breast cancer. Produced via immunoSEQ multiplex PCR; TCRdb's table is partial and in-frame only. The sample consists of hundreds of clones, approximately 80% of them appearing once. Regarding treatment: preoperative locoregional IRX-2 cytokine immunotherapy. Preoperative locoregional IRX-2 cytokine immunotherapy was tested in the phase Ib source study. CDR1 and CDR2 from the germline V gene are LNHDA and SQIVND (reference sequence). V lost 3 bases, J lost 3 bases, and 12 bases lay in between. The CDR3 is 15 residues long.

The sequence came from a human donor with breast cancer. The sample was taken from a patient treated with IRX-2 immunotherapy. The chain recombines TRBV19 with TRBJ1-5; weak D call: TRBD1 (5 bases). This CDR3 reads CASSIFDSYNQPQHF. The CDR3 DNA reads TGTGCCAGTAGTATTTTCGACAGTTACAATCAGCCCCAGCATTTT.